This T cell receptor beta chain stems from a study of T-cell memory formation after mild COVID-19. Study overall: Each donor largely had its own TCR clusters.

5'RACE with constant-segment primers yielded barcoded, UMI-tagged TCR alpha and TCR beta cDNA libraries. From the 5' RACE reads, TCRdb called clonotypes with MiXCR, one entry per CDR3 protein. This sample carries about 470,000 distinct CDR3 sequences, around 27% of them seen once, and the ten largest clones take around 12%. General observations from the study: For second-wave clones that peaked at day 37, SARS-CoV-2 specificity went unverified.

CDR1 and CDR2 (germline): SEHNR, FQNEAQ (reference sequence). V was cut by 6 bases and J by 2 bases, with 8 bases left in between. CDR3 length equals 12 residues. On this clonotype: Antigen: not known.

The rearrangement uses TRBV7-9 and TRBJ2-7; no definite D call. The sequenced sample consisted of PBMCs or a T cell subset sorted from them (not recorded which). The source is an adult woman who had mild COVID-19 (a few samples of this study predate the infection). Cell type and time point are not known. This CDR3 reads CASSHSTYEQYF. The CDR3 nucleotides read TGTGCCAGCAGTCATTCTACCTACGAGCAGTACTTC. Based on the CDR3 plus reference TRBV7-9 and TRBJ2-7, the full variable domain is DTGVSQNPRHKITKRGQNVTFRCDPISEHNRLYWYRQTLGQGPEFLTYFQNEAQLEKSRLLSDRFSAERPKGSFSTLEIQRTEQGDSAMYLCASSHSTYEQYFGPGTRLTVT.